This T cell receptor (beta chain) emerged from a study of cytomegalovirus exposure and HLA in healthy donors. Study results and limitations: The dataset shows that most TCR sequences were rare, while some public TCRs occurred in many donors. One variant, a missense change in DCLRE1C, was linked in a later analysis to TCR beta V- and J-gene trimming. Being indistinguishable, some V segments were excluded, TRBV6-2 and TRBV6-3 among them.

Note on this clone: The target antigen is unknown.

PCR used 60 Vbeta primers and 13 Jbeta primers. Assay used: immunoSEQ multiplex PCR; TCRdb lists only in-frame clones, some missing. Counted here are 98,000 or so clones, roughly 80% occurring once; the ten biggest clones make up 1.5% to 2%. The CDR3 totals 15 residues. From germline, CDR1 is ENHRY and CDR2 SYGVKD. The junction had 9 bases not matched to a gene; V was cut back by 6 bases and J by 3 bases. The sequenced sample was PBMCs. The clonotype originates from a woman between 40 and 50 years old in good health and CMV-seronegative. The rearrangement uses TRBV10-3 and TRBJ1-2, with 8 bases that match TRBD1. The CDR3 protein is CAIRGITGGHYGYTF. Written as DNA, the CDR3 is TGTGCCATCAGGGGGATTACAGGGGGTCACTATGGCTACACCTTC.